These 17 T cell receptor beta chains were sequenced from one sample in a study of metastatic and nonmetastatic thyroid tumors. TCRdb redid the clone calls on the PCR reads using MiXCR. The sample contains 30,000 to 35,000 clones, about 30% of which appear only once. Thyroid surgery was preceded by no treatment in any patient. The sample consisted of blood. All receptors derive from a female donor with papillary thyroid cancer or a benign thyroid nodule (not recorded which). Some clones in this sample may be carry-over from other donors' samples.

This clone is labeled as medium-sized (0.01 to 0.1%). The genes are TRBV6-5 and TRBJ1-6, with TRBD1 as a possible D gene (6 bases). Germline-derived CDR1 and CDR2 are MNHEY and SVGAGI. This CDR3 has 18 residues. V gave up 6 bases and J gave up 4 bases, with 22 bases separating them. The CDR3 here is CASSKTQGPWRYNSPLHF. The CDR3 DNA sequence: TGTGCCAGCAGCAAAACACAGGGACCGTGGCGATATAATTCACCCCTCCACTTT.

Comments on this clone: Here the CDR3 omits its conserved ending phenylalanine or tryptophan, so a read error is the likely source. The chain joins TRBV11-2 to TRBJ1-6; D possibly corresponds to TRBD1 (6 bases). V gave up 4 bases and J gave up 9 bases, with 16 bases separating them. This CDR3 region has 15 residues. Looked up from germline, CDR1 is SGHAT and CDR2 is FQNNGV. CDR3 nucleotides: TGTGCCAGCAGCTCCAGCACAGGGCCCTCTTCACCCCTCCACGTT. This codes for CASSSSTGPSSPLHV.

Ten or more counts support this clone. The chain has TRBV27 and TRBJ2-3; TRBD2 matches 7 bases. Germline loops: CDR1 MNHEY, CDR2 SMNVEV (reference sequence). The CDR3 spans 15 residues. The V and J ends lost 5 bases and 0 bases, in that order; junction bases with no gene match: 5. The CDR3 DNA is TGTGCCAGCAGTCTCCTTAGCGGGAGCACAGATACGCAGTATTTT. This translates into CASSLLSGSTDTQYF.

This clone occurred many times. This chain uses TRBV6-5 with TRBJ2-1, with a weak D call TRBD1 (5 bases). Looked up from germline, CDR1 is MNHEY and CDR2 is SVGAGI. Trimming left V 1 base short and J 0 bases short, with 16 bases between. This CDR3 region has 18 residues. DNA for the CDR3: TGTGCCAGCAGTTACTTTGGGTGGGGCCGCCGCTCCTACAATGAGCAGTTCTTC. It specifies CASSYFGWGRRSYNEQFF.

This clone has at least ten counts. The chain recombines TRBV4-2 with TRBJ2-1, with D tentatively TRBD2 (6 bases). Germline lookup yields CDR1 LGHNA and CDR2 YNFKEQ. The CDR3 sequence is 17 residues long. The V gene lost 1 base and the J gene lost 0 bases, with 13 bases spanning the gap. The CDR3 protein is CASSQAATRGSYNEQFF. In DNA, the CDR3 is TGTGCCAGCAGCCAAGCCGCGACTAGGGGCTCCTACAATGAGCAGTTCTTC.

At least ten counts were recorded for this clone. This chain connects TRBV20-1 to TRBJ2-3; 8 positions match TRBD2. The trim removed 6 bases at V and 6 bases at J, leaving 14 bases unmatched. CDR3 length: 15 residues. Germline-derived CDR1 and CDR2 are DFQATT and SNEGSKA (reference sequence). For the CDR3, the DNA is TGCAGTGCCGCATGGGAGGGACTAGGACCGGATACGCAGTATTTT. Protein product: CSAAWEGLGPDTQYF.

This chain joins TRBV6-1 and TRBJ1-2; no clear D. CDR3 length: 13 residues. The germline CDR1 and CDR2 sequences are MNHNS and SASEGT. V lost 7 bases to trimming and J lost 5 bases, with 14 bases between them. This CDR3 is CASTKGRSYGYTF. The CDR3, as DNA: TGTGCCAGCACCAAAGGCAGATCGTATGGCTACACCTTC.

CDR3 sequence reads: CASSETTWTTEAFF. In DNA, the CDR3 is TGTGCCAGCAGTGAGACTACGTGGACAACTGAAGCTTTCTTT. The V and J genes are TRBV6-1 and TRBJ1-1; D possibly corresponds to TRBD1 (5 bases). The V gene lost 3 bases and the J gene lost 5 bases, with 13 bases spanning the gap. The CDR3 contains 14 residues. Germline V CDR1 and CDR2: MNHNS, SASEGT.

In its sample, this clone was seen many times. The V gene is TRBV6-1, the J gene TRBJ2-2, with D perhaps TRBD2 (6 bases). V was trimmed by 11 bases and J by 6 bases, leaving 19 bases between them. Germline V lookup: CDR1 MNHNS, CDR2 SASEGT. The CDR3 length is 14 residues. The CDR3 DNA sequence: TGTGCCTCTTCCATGGACTACTCACCCGGGGAGCTGTTTTTT. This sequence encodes CASSMDYSPGELFF.

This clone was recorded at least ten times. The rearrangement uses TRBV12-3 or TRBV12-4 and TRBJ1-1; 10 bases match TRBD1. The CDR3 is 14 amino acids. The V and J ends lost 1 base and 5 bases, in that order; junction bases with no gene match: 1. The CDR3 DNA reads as TGTGCCAGCAGTTTAGGGGACAGGGGTACTGAAGCTTTCTTT. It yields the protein CASSLGDRGTEAFF.

CDR3 coding DNA: TGTGCCAGCAGTGACCGGGACCCATCCTACAATGAGCAGTTCTTC. It is translated as CASSDRDPSYNEQFF. V usage is TRBV28 and J usage is TRBJ2-1; TRBD1 or TRBD2 may be the D gene (5 bases each). CDR1 is MDHEN and CDR2 is SYDVKM in the germline V gene. This CDR3 has 15 amino acids. V was pared by 5 bases and J by 1 base, with 12 bases between.

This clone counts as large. CDR3 bases: TGTGCCAGCACAACTCCGGAGGGAACTAATGAAAAACTGTTTTTT. Protein: CASTTPEGTNEKLFF. The chain is built from TRBV28 and TRBJ1-4; unclear D gene. V was pared by 7 bases and J by 1 base, with 13 bases between. Looked up from germline, CDR1 is MDHEN and CDR2 is SYDVKM. The CDR3 totals 15 residues.

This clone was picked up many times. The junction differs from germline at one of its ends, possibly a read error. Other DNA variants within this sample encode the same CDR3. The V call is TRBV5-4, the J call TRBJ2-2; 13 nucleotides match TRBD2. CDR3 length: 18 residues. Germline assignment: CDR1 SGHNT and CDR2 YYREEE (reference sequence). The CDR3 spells CASSFGTSGRANIGELFF. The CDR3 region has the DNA TGTGCCAGCAGCTTTGGTACTAGCGGGAGGGCCAACATCGGGGAGCTGTTTTTT.

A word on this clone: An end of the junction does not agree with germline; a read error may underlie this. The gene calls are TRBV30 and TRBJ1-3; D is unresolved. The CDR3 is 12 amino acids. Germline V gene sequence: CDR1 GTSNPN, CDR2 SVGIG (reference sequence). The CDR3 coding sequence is TGTGCCTGGAGATATACTAGAAGCACCGTATATTTT. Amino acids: CAWRYTRSTVYF.

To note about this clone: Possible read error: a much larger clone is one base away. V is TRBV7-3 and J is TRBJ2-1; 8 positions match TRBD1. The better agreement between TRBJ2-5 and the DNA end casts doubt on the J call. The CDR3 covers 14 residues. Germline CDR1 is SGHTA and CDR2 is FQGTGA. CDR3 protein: CASSSPDREVTQYF. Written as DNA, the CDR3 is TGTGCCAGCAGCTCGCCGGACAGGGAGGTAACCCAGTACTTC.

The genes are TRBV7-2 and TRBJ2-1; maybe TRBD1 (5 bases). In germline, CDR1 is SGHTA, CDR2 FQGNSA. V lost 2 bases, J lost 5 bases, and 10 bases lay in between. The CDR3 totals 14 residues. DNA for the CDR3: TGTGCCAGCAGCTTACCGACAGATGACAATGAGCAGTTCTTC. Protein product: CASSLPTDDNEQFF.

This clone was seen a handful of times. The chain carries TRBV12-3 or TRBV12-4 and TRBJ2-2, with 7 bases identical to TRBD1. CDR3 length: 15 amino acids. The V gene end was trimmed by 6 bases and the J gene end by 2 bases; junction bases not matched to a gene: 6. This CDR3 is CASSHRGQNTGELFF. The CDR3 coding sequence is TGTGCCAGCAGCCACAGGGGTCAAAACACCGGGGAGCTGTTTTTT.